These 31 T cell receptor beta chains were all obtained from the same sample, sequenced in a study of cytomegalovirus exposure and HLA in healthy donors. The table came from immunoSEQ multiplex PCR; TCRdb's copy has only in-frame clones and leaves some out. Here the sample spans around 200,000 clones, about 81% being singletons. The sample was PBMCs. The receptors were gathered from a young woman in good health and CMV-seronegative.

The chain is built from TRBV2 and TRBJ1-4; 7 bases map to TRBD1. CDR1 is SNHLY, CDR2 FYNNEI, per germline. The CDR3 is 17 residues long. Losses at the gene ends were 6 bases for V and 0 bases for J; bases not matched to a gene: 10. The CDR3 sequence is CASRPGQAPSTNEKLFF. The CDR3 DNA reads TGTGCCAGCAGGCCCGGACAGGCGCCGTCAACTAATGAAAAACTGTTTTTT.

The J gene is TRBJ1-2, the V gene TRBV10-2; 8 positions match TRBD1. This CDR3 spans 12 amino acids. Germline-derived CDR1 and CDR2 are WSHSY and SAAADI. V shed 3 bases and J 7 bases; nucleotides not matched to a gene: 1. CDR3 DNA sequence: TGCGCCAGCAGTGACAGGGGGCTTGGCTACACCTTC. Its translation: CASSDRGLGYTF.

The chain combines TRBV11-2 with TRBJ2-7, with TRBD2 identical over 10 bases. Germline assignment: CDR1 SGHAT and CDR2 FQNNGV. V trimming: 4 bases; J trimming: 7 bases; junction bases outside the gene matches: 4. The CDR3 contains 13 residues. The CDR3 DNA reads TGTGCCAGCAGCTCCGGACTAGCGGAAGAGCAGTACTTC. It yields the protein CASSSGLAEEQYF.

The J gene is TRBJ2-1, the V gene TRBV28; no clear D. The CDR3 sequence is 16 residues long. V was trimmed by 1 base and J by 0 bases, leaving 10 bases between them. Germline V gene sequence: CDR1 MDHEN, CDR2 SYDVKM. The CDR3 is CASSLLGSSSYNEQFF. CDR3 DNA sequence: TGTGCCAGCAGTTTATTGGGCAGTAGCTCCTACAATGAGCAGTTCTTC.

The chain has TRBV11-2 and TRBJ2-2; D uncertain. Germline V gene data show CDR1 as SGHAT and CDR2 as FQNNGV. CDR3 length: 12 residues. Trimming removed 5 bases from V and 2 bases from J, with 3 bases in between. CDR3 nucleotide sequence: TGTGCCAGCAGCCATAACACCGGGGAGCTGTTTTTT. The encoded protein is CASSHNTGELFF.

This chain joins TRBV2 and TRBJ1-1, with D perhaps matching TRBD1 (5 bases). CDR1 and CDR2 from the germline V gene are SNHLY and FYNNEI. CDR3 length equals 15 residues. V shed 3 bases and J shed 1 base, with 12 bases lying between them. Here the CDR3 DNA reads TGTGCCAGCAGTGACCCGGGACTGTCGAACACTGAAGCTTTCTTT. This encodes CASSDPGLSNTEAFF. Filled out from reference TRBV2 and TRBJ1-1, the complete variable domain reads EPEVTQTPSHQVTQMGQEVILRCVPISNHLYFYWYRQILGQKVEFLVSFYNNEISEKSEIFDDQFSVERPDGSNFTLKIRSTKLEDSAMYFCASSDPGLSNTEAFFGQGTRLTVV.

The rearrangement uses TRBV28 and TRBJ1-6; 8 positions agree with TRBD1. The length of the CDR3 is 16 residues. Germline CDR1 and CDR2: MDHEN and SYDVKM. The J segment lost 11 bases and the V segment lost 3 bases, leaving 12 bases of the junction unmatched. The chain's CDR3 is CASSFRVGDRSAPLHF. The CDR3, as DNA: TGTGCCAGCAGTTTCCGGGTAGGGGACAGGAGTGCACCCCTCCACTTT.

This clone has just one count. Other DNA sequences of this sample code for an identical CDR3. The chain carries TRBV5-1 and TRBJ2-2, with TRBD2 matching over 7 bases. Trimming removed 2 bases from V and 3 bases from J; junction bases left unmatched: 4. Per germline, CDR1 SGHRS and CDR2 YFSETQ. The CDR3 runs 15 residues. As DNA, the CDR3 is TGCGCCAGCAGCTTAGCGGGGCCTGACACCGGGGAGCTGTTTTTT. Its protein is CASSLAGPDTGELFF.

V usage is TRBV7-9 and J usage is TRBJ2-7, with TRBD1 matching 9 bases. The CDR3 is 14 amino acids. Germline CDR1 and CDR2: SEHNR and FQNEAQ (reference sequence). V shed 7 bases and J 3 bases; nucleotides not matched to a gene: 7. For the CDR3, the DNA is TGTGCCAGCATCCCGGGACAGGGTAACTACGAGCAGTACTTC. Translated, it gives CASIPGQGNYEQYF.

The chain uses TRBV5-6 and TRBJ1-3; 7 positions match TRBD1. Looked up from germline, CDR1 is SGHDT and CDR2 is YYEEEE. Losses at the gene ends were 5 bases for V and 7 bases for J; bases not matched to a gene: 15. The CDR3 runs 16 residues. The CDR3 coding sequence is TGTGCCAGCAGTCTTCGGACAGGCGCTGTTCGGAACACCATATATTTT. As protein: CASSLRTGAVRNTIYF.

This clone was counted ten times or more. V is TRBV11-2 and J is TRBJ2-3; 10 nucleotides agree with TRBD2. The length of the CDR3 is 15 residues. Germline values: CDR1 SGHAT, CDR2 FQNNGV. V shed 4 bases and J 5 bases; nucleotides not matched to a gene: 6. The CDR3: CASSSLAGGRDTQYF. In nucleotides, the CDR3 is TGTGCCAGCAGCTCGTTAGCGGGAGGCAGAGATACGCAGTATTTT.

The rearrangement joins TRBV29-1 to TRBJ2-1; TRBD1 agrees at 8 bases. CDR1 and CDR2 (germline): SQVTM, ANQGSEA. This CDR3 has 14 amino acids. Trimming cost V 4 bases and J 5 bases; bases outside gene matches: 7. CDR3 DNA: TGCAGCGTTGGAGTGACAGGGGACCACAATGAGCAGTTCTTC. Amino acids: CSVGVTGDHNEQFF.

The J gene is TRBJ1-6, the V gene TRBV12-1. TRBV12-1 is deemed a pseudogene. This CDR3 is built from 16 residues. CDR3 DNA: TGTGCCGGAACGAGATGGGCGAGGGCGTTGAATTCACCCCTCCACTTT. The encoded protein is CAGTRWARALNSPLHF.

V gene TRBV27 combines with J gene TRBJ1-6; D possibly corresponds to TRBD1 (5 bases). V was shortened by 8 bases and J by 8 bases, with 25 bases between the two germline ends. The CDR3 has 17 residues. In germline, CDR1 is MNHEY, CDR2 SMNVEV (reference sequence). CDR3 in amino acids: CASAKVWGRGVDSPLHF. CDR3 coding DNA: TGTGCCAGCGCCAAAGTATGGGGAAGGGGTGTGGATTCACCCCTCCACTTT.

The chain has TRBV7-6 and TRBJ1-6; TRBD1 aligns across 11 bases. Germline CDR1 reads SGHVS; CDR2 reads FNYEAQ. The CDR3 consists of 16 residues. The V segment lost 5 bases and the J segment 9 bases; nucleotides outside the gene matches: 9. This CDR3 reads CASSRLDRGQGSPLHF. The CDR3 bases are TGTGCCAGCAGCCGTTTGGACAGGGGGCAAGGTTCACCCCTCCACTTT.

CDR3: CASSPHGYEQYF. The CDR3 DNA reads TGTGCCAGCAGCCCCCACGGGTACGAGCAGTACTTC. The V and J genes are TRBV11-2 and TRBJ2-7, with D unclear. V was pared by 5 bases and J by 4 bases, with 9 bases between. Per the germline V gene, CDR1 is SGHAT and CDR2 is FQNNGV. This CDR3 has 12 amino acids.

This chain connects TRBV6-5 to TRBJ1-2, with 7 nucleotides matching TRBD1. The CDR3 runs to 14 residues. V lost 7 bases, J lost 2 bases, and 7 bases stayed unmatched. Germline values: CDR1 MNHEY, CDR2 SVGAGI. The CDR3 coding sequence is TGTGCCAGCAAAGACAGGGCCCAAAACTATGGCTACACCTTC. This sequence encodes CASKDRAQNYGYTF.

The chain combines TRBV19 with TRBJ2-7; 7 bases are a match to TRBD1. V dropped 6 bases and J dropped 7; count of bases not matched to a gene: 9. CDR3 length equals 13 residues. Germline CDR1 and CDR2: LNHDA and SQIVND (reference sequence). CDR3 loop: CASSTGQSLEQYF. The CDR3 nucleotides are TGTGCCAGTAGCACGGGACAGTCATTAGAGCAGTACTTC.

Points on this clone: At the DNA level, this CDR3 is encoded by other sequences in the same sample as well. J is TRBJ1-5 and V is TRBV30; D unresolved. Trimming removed 3 bases from V and 2 bases from J, with 8 bases in between. This CDR3 contains 13 residues. Looked up from germline, CDR1 is GTSNPN and CDR2 is SVGIG (reference sequence). The CDR3 protein is CAWSLGGNQPQHF. The CDR3 DNA reads as TGTGCCTGGAGCTTGGGCGGCAATCAGCCCCAGCATTTT.

This chain links TRBV5-1 with TRBJ1-1; 7 positions match TRBD1. The CDR3 is 15 residues long. V lost 2 bases, J lost 6 bases, and 10 bases stayed unmatched. Germline CDR1 reads SGHRS; CDR2 reads YFSETQ. DNA for the CDR3: TGCGCCAGCAGCTTCCGAACAGGGGCCGGGGCTGAAGCTTTCTTT. Its translation is CASSFRTGAGAEAFF.

The rearrangement joins TRBV6-1 to TRBJ1-5; D gene unclear. Deletions cut 8 bases from V and 6 bases from J, with 14 bases between. The CDR3 is made up of 13 amino acids. Germline V gives CDR1 MNHNS, CDR2 SASEGT. For the CDR3, the DNA is TGTGCCAGCGCCCCGGAGGGAGGTCAGCCCCAGCATTTT. It encodes CASAPEGGQPQHF.

The gene calls are TRBV9 and TRBJ2-7; TRBD1 is a possible D gene (6 bases). Germline V gives CDR1 SGDLS, CDR2 YYNGEE. V lost 0 bases to trimming and J lost 3 bases, with 10 bases between them. The CDR3 has 14 amino acids. DNA of the CDR3: TGTGCCAGCAGCGTAGCAGGGGCCAACTACGAGCAGTACTTC. Encoded protein: CASSVAGANYEQYF.

The chain has TRBV5-6 and TRBJ2-1; a weak D match, TRBD1 (6 bases). Deletions cut 0 bases from V and 2 bases from J, with 6 bases between. CDR1 and CDR2 (germline): SGHDT, YYEEEE. The CDR3 extends over 14 amino acids. CDR3: CASSLGGPYNEQFF. The CDR3 DNA reads TGTGCCAGCAGCTTGGGGGGGCCCTACAATGAGCAGTTCTTC.

The J gene is TRBJ1-5, the V gene TRBV30; D is ambiguous. The germline CDR1 and CDR2 sequences are GTSNPN and SVGIG (reference sequence). CDR3 length equals 13 residues. The V end was cut by 5 bases, the J end by 8 bases, with 16 bases between. CDR3 nucleotides: TGTGCCTGGGCGGGATCCCTCGCGGAGCCCCAGCATTTT. Amino acids: CAWAGSLAEPQHF.

The gene calls are TRBV5-1 and TRBJ2-7; 9 bases line up with TRBD1. Looked up from germline, CDR1 is SGHRS and CDR2 is YFSETQ. Trimming at V came to 4 bases and at J to 2 bases, leaving 4 bases not matched to a gene. The CDR3 spans 14 residues. The CDR3 DNA is TGCGCCAGCAGCGGGGGACAGGGACCCTACGAGCAGTACTTC. It specifies CASSGGQGPYEQYF.

The V call is TRBV27, the J call TRBJ2-3; no firm D call. V was shortened by 4 bases and J by 1 base, with 3 bases between the two germline ends. There are 12 residues in the CDR3. In germline, CDR1 is MNHEY, CDR2 SMNVEV (reference sequence). CDR3 nucleotides: TGTGCCAGCAGTTCCGGCACAGATACGCAGTATTTT. Its translation: CASSSGTDTQYF.

V usage is TRBV30 and J usage is TRBJ1-2; TRBD1 is a possible D gene (6 bases). The germline gives CDR1 GTSNPN, CDR2 SVGIG (reference sequence). The V end lost 1 base, the J end lost 4 bases, and 13 bases lay between the germline ends. The length of the CDR3 is 14 residues. The DNA for the CDR3 is TGTGCCTGGAGTGCTTGGACAGATGTCTATGGCTACACCTTC. Amino acids: CAWSAWTDVYGYTF.

The rearrangement links TRBV5-1 to TRBJ1-2; D is undetermined. Trimming took 5 bases from V and 8 from J, leaving 22 bases between them. Per the germline V gene, CDR1 is SGHRS and CDR2 is YFSETQ. This CDR3 spans 15 amino acids. CDR3 region: CASRKDLGKGEGYTF. The CDR3 DNA is TGCGCCAGCAGGAAAGATCTCGGAAAGGGAGAGGGCTACACCTTC.

The J gene is TRBJ2-7, the V gene TRBV4-1; D is perhaps TRBD2 (7 bases). There are 17 residues in the CDR3. Germline CDR1 MGHRA, CDR2 YSYEKL. Trimming removed 0 bases at V and 7 bases at J, with 22 bases between. This CDR3 is CASSQERGRGLLEEQYF. The DNA for the CDR3 is TGCGCCAGCAGCCAAGAGAGGGGGAGGGGCCTTTTGGAAGAGCAGTACTTC.

The CDR3 nucleotides are TGTGCCAGCTCACCACAGTATTCAGGCGGGGATCAGCCCCAGCATTTT. Translated: CASSPQYSGGDQPQHF. This chain connects TRBV18 to TRBJ1-5; D is unresolved. The V gene lost 1 base and the J gene lost 5 bases, with 15 bases spanning the gap. This CDR3 has 16 residues. Germline V gives CDR1 KGHSH, CDR2 LQKENI.

This clone was counted between two and nine times. The rearrangement joins TRBV18 to TRBJ1-4; D remains unclear. Germline lookup yields CDR1 KGHSH and CDR2 LQKENI. V gave up 5 bases and J gave up 0 bases, with 10 bases separating them. This CDR3 region has 15 residues. CDR3 nucleotide sequence: TGTGCCAGCTCAGTTAGGAGGACAACTAATGAAAAACTGTTTTTT. Translated, it gives CASSVRRTTNEKLFF.